The TCR beta chain under discussion was sequenced for a study of T-cell reconstitution after alpha-beta-depleted transplantation in children. Unique molecular identifiers were built into the TCRbeta library. One entry per CDR3 protein, called by TCRdb with MiXCR from the PCR reads. The sample lists 200,000 to 300,000 distinct CDR3 sequences, roughly 24% occurring once. Of note for this clonotype: One junction end disagrees with the germline gene, perhaps due to a read error.

The CDR3 is 15 residues long. The J gene is TRBJ1-1, the V gene TRBV12-3 or TRBV12-4; 9 bases fit TRBD1. The TCR originated in a girl aged 2-10 years with Fanconi anemia, due to receive a stem cell transplant. Sequenced here: PBMCs, sampled before TCRalphabeta/CD19-depleted stem cell transplant. This CDR3 is CASSSTGGVSTEALF. The CDR3 DNA reads TGTGCCAGCAGTTCGACAGGGGGGGTAAGCACTGAAGCTCTCTTT.